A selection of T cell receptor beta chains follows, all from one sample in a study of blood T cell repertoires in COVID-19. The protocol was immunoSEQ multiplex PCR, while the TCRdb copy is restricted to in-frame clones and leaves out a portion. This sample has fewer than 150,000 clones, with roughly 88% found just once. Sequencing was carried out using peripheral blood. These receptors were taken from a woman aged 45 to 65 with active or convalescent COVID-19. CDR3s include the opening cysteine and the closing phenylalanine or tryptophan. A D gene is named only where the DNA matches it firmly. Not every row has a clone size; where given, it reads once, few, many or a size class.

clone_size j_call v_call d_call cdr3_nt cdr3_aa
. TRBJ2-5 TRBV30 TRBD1 TGTGCCTGGGGGGGGACAGGGATGATAGAGACCCAGTACTTC CAWGGTGMIETQYF
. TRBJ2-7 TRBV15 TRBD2 TGTGCCACCAGCCCCCCAGCGGGGGACTACGAGCAGTACTTC CATSPPAGDYEQYF
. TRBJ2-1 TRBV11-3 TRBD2 TGTGCCAGCAGCCATAGCGGGAGAGACAATGAGCAGTTCTTC CASSHSGRDNEQFF
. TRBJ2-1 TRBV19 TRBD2 TGTGCCAGTAAGGGACTAGCGGGAGGGCTGAATGAGCAGTTCTTC CASKGLAGGLNEQFF
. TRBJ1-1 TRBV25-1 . TGTGCCAGCACCTCGTGGAGGGACGGGAACACTGAAGCTTTCTTT CASTSWRDGNTEAFF
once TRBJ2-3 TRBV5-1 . TGCGCCAGCAGCTTGGGCAGGCTTTTCGCAGATACGCAGTATTTT CASSLGRLFADTQYF
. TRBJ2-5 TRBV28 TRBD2 TGTGCCAGCAGTCCCGTAGCGGGAGTCGGGGAGACCCAGTACTTC CASSPVAGVGETQYF
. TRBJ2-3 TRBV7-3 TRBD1 TGTGCCAGCAGCCCGGGACAGGGTGCAGATACGCAGTATTTT CASSPGQGADTQYF
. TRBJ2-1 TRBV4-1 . TGCGCCAGCAGCCAAGGATGGGCCGGTGAGCAGTTCTTC CASSQGWAGEQFF
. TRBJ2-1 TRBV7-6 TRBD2 TGTGCCAGCAGCCGAAGAGGGACTAGCGGGAACAATGAGCAGTTCTTC CASSRRGTSGNNEQFF
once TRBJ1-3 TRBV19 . TGTGCCAGTACCAGAGGGGGCTCTGGAAACACCATATATTTT CASTRGGSGNTIYF
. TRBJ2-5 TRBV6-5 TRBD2 TGTGCCAGCAGAGCGGGCCGGGGGGGGACCCAGTACTTC CASRAGRGGTQYF
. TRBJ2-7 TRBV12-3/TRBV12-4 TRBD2 TGTGCCAGCAGTTTGGGAGTAGCGGGTGAGCAGTACTTC CASSLGVAGEQYF
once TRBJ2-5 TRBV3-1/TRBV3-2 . TGTGCCAGCAGCCAAGCCGCGCGGGACCAAGAGACCCAGTACTTC CASSQAARDQETQYF
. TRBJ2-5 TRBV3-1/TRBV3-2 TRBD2 TGTGCCAGCAATGAAGGCCGACTAGCGGGAGGTTGGGAAGAGACCCAGTACTTC CASNEGRLAGGWEETQYF
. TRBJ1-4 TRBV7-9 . TGTGCCAGCAGCTTAACGGGGGGTTCGACTAATGAAAAACTGTTTTTT CASSLTGGSTNEKLFF
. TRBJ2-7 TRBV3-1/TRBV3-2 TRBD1 TGTGCCAGCAGCCTCACAACGGGACAGCCCTACGAGCAGTACTTC CASSLTTGQPYEQYF
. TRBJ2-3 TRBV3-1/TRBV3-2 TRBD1 TGTGCCAGCAGCCTTCGGGACAGGGGGCAAGATACGCAGTATTTT CASSLRDRGQDTQYF
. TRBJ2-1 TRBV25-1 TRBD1 TGTGCCAGCAGTGCCGGACAGGGGGCTTGGAATGAGCAGTTCTTC CASSAGQGAWNEQFF
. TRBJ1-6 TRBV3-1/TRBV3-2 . TGTGCCAGCAGCACGACCGTCCGGGATTCACCCCTCCACTTT CASSTTVRDSPLHF
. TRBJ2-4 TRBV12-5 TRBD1 TGTGCTAGTGGCACCGGGACAGGGGATAAGTACTTC CASGTGTGDKYF
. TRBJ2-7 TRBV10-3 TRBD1 TGTGCCATCAGTGAGCCGGGACAGGGGTACGAGCAGTACTTC CAISEPGQGYEQYF
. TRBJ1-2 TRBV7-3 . TGTGCCAGCAGCTTAATGACAGGAGGACGGGGTGGCTACACCTTC CASSLMTGGRGGYTF
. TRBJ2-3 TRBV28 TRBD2 TGTGCCAGCAGTTCGACGGGAGGGGTTCGAGTTACAGATACGCAGTATTTT CASSSTGGVRVTDTQYF
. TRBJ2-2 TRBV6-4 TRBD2 TGTGCCAGCAGTGTATTAGCGGGAGTATTCCCCGGGGAGCTGTTTTTT CASSVLAGVFPGELFF
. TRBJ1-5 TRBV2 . TGTGCCAGCAGAGCGTCCAATCAGCCCCAGCATTTT CASRASNQPQHF
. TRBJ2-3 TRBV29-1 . TGCAGCGTTGAGTCGAGGCCAGTCACAGATACGCAGTATTTT CSVESRPVTDTQYF
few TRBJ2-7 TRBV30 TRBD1 TGTGCCTGGACCAGGGACAGGGGGCCTGTGAAGCAGTACTTC CAWTRDRGPVKQYF
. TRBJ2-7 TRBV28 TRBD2 TGTGCCAGCAGTGGGGGACTACTCTACGAGCAGTACTTC CASSGGLLYEQYF
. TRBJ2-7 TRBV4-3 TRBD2 TGCGCCAGCAGCCAAGATCGGACTAGCAGATCCTACGAGCAGTACTTC CASSQDRTSRSYEQYF
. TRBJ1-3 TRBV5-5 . TGTGCCAGCAGCCTACCGACAGGTCCCTACACTGGAAACACCATATATTTT CASSLPTGPYTGNTIYF
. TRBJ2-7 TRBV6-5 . TGTGCCAGCAGAACGGGCTCCTACGAGCAGTACTTC CASRTGSYEQYF
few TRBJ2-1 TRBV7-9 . TGTGCCAGCAGCCCCGGAGGTTTTAGTGAGCAGTTCTTC CASSPGGFSEQFF
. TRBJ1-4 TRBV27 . TGTGCCACCAGACCGTGGGGGCGGACTAATGAAAAACTGTTTTTT CATRPWGRTNEKLFF
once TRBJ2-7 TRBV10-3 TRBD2 TGTGCCATCACCGAGCGGGACCCTTACGAGCAGTACTTC CAITERDPYEQYF
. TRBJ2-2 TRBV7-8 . TGTGCCAGCTACCTGGGAGCCGGGGAGCTGTTTTTT CASYLGAGELFF
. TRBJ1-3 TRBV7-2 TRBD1 TGTGCCAGCAGCGCCGGGACAGGGGTTATGGCTGGAAACACCATATATTTT CASSAGTGVMAGNTIYF
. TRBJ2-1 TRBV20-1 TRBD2 TGCAGTGCTAGTAAGCCCCCCCTAGCGGGAGGGCGAGAGCAGTTCTTC CSASKPPLAGGREQFF
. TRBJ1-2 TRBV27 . TGTGCCAGCAGTTCGACTACGGGCGATGGCTACACCTTC CASSSTTGDGYTF
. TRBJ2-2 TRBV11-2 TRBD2 TGTGCCAGCAGCTTGGGGCCGGGACTAAGTTCCACCGGGGAGCTGTTTTTT CASSLGPGLSSTGELFF
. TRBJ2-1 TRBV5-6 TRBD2 TGTGCCAGCAGCTCCAGGACTAGCGGGACCCCCTACAATGAGCAGTTCTTC CASSSRTSGTPYNEQFF
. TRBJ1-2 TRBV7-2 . TGTGCCAGCAGCTTATCGACAGTCGAATATGGCTACACCTTC CASSLSTVEYGYTF
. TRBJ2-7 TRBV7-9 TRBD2 TGTGCCAGCAGCTTAGGACTAGCGGGAAAGGAGGGGTCCTACGAGCAGTACTTC CASSLGLAGKEGSYEQYF
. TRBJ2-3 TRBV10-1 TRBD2 TGCGCCAACCCAAAATTGGGACTAGCGGAGGACACAGATACGCAGTATTTT CANPKLGLAEDTDTQYF
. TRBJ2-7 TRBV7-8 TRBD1 TGTGCCAGCAGCTTCAGGACAGGGGTCGGCGAGCAGTACTTC CASSFRTGVGEQYF
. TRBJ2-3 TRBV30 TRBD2 TGTGCCTGGAGTTCTGGACTAGCGATCACAGATACGCAGTATTTT CAWSSGLAITDTQYF
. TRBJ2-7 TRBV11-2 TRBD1 TGTGCCAGCAGCCGGGACAGAGTCTACGAGCAGTACTTC CASSRDRVYEQYF
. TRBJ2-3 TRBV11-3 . TGTGCCAGCAGCTTAGGTGGTACTAGCACAGATACGCAGTATTTT CASSLGGTSTDTQYF
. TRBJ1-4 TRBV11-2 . TGTGCCAGCAGCTCCATAACACAGACAACTAATGAAAAACTGTTTTTT CASSSITQTTNEKLFF
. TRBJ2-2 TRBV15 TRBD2 TGTGCCACCAGCAGAGGCGGGGGGACCGGGGAGCTGTTTTTT CATSRGGGTGELFF
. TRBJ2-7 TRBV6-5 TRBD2 TGTGCCAGCAGAGCCGCGGGGGTCCAGTCCTACGAGCAGTACTTC CASRAAGVQSYEQYF
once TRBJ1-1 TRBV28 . TGTGCCAGCAGTCCTGCGGGGGGTAAGGAGGAAGCTTTCTTT CASSPAGGKEEAFF
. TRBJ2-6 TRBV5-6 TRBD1 TGTGCCAGCAGCTGGGACAGGCTCTCTGGGGCCAACGTCCTGACTTTC CASSWDRLSGANVLTF
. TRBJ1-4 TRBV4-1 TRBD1 TGCGCCAGCAGCCCGGGCCGGGACAGGCTGAATGAAAAACTGTTTTTT CASSPGRDRLNEKLFF
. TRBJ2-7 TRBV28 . TGTGCCAGCAGTTCTACCCCAATGACCTACGAGCAGTACTTC CASSSTPMTYEQYF
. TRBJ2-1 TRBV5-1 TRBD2 TGCGCCAGCAGTTACCCGCTAGCGGGGGTCGAGCAGTTCTTC CASSYPLAGVEQFF
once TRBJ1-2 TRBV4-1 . TGCGCCAGCAGCCGGGGCAGGCTCTATGGCTACACCTTC CASSRGRLYGYTF
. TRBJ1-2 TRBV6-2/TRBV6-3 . TGTGCCAGCAGTTACGAGAGAAACTATGGCTACACCTTC CASSYERNYGYTF
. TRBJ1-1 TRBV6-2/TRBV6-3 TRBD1 TGTGCCAGCAGTTACTCTCGAACGGGACAGCCTCCGAACACTGAAGCTTTCTTT CASSYSRTGQPPNTEAFF